The 11 T cell receptor beta chains below all came from one sample that was sequenced in a study of T-cell memory formation after mild COVID-19. TCRdb fed the 5' RACE reads into MiXCR, producing one record per CDR3 protein. The table includes hundreds of thousands of distinct CDR3 sequences, approximately 19% detected once. The sequenced material came from PBMCs or a T cell subset sorted from them (not recorded which). The receptors were sampled from a man aged 18 to 29 who had mild COVID-19 (a few samples of this study predate the infection). Cell type and time point are not known.

There are a few counts of this clonotype. This chain joins TRBV5-1 and TRBJ2-5; no firm D call. Germline V CDR1 and CDR2: SGHRS, YFSETQ. The CDR3 consists of 14 residues. V was cut by 2 bases and J by 1 base, with 9 bases left in between. For the CDR3, the DNA is TGCGCCAGCAGCTTCAGGAACTCCCAAGAGACCCAGTACTTC. Protein sequence: CASSFRNSQETQYF.

This clonotype has only a few counts. V gene TRBV6-2 or TRBV6-3 combines with J gene TRBJ2-1; 8 bases align to TRBD1. CDR1 is MNHEY and CDR2 is SVGEGT in the germline V gene. V gave up 2 bases and J gave up 4 bases; unmatched junction bases: 7. The CDR3 contains 16 residues. CDR3 loop: CASSYRQGQAYNEQFF. In DNA, the CDR3 is TGTGCCAGCAGTTACCGTCAGGGACAGGCTTACAATGAGCAGTTCTTC.

The chain is built from TRBV6-2 or TRBV6-3 and TRBJ2-3; D is unresolved. V was clipped by 6 bases and J by 2 bases, with 18 bases between them. Germline V CDR1 and CDR2: MNHEY, SVGEGT. This CDR3 spans 16 amino acids. CDR3 loop: CASSLPQDLTTDTQYF. The CDR3 coding sequence is TGTGCCAGCAGCCTCCCTCAGGACCTCACCACAGATACGCAGTATTTT.

This clonotype was seen just once. The chain combines TRBV29-1 with TRBJ2-6; 10 bases match TRBD1. Germline loops: CDR1 SQVTM, CDR2 ANQGSEA. This CDR3 contains 17 residues. The trim removed 6 bases at V and 4 bases at J, leaving 12 bases unmatched. CDR3 bases: TGCAGCGTAGACGGGACCGGGACAGGGGACGGGGCCAACGTCCTGACTTTC. Encoded protein: CSVDGTGTGDGANVLTF. Filled out from reference TRBV29-1 and TRBJ2-6, the complete variable domain reads SAVISQKPSRDICQRGTSLTIQCQVDSQVTMMFWYRQQPGQSLTLIATANQGSEATYESGFVIDKFPISRPNLTFSTLTVSNMSPEDSSIYLCSVDGTGTGDGANVLTFGAGSRLTVL.

This clonotype was seen a few times. The rearrangement links TRBV5-1 to TRBJ2-3; 9 bases are a match to TRBD1. V gave up 4 bases and J gave up 3 bases; unmatched junction bases: 12. The CDR3 contains 17 residues. CDR1 is SGHRS and CDR2 is YFSETQ in the germline V gene. In DNA form, the CDR3 reads TGCGCCAGCAGCCCCCTGCTGGGGACAGGGAGGACAGATACGCAGTATTTT. Protein: CASSPLLGTGRTDTQYF.

V gene TRBV6-2 or TRBV6-3 combines with J gene TRBJ2-1; unclear D gene. This CDR3 has 13 residues. The V end lost 5 bases, the J end lost 4 bases, and 9 bases lay between the germline ends. The V gene's germline CDR1 is MNHEY and CDR2 SVGEGT. DNA for the CDR3: TGTGCCAGCAGTACCGCCCGATACAATGAGCAGTTCTTC. Translated, it gives CASSTARYNEQFF.

The DNA of the CDR3 is TGTGCCACCCACCCCGACAGGGGTTTCTCTGGGGCCAACGTCCTGACTTTC. It yields the protein CATHPDRGFSGANVLTF. The chain uses TRBV15 and TRBJ2-6; TRBD1 matches at 8 bases. CDR1 is LNHNV and CDR2 is YYDKDF in the germline V gene (reference sequence). This CDR3 spans 17 amino acids. After removal of 8 bases from V and 0 bases from J, the junction contained 9 bases not matched to a gene.

This chain uses TRBV11-2 with TRBJ2-5, with 8 bases lining up with TRBD2. This CDR3 comprises 15 residues. The germline V gene encodes CDR1 SGHAT and CDR2 FQNNGV. J was trimmed by 5 bases and V by 6 bases; bases with no gene match: 11. In nucleotides, the CDR3 is TGTGCCAGCAGGTGGACGGGGGGGCCTTGGGAGACCCAGTACTTC. Amino acids: CASRWTGGPWETQYF.

This clonotype was found a few times. The chain links TRBV7-2 to TRBJ1-6, with a tentative D call TRBD1 (6 bases). Trimming removed 5 bases from V and 9 bases from J, with 29 bases in between. The CDR3 contains 19 residues. Germline CDR1 and CDR2: SGHTA and FQGNSA. The CDR3 nucleotides read TGTGCCAGCAGCATGAGCCCGGGACACAGGGCCATCCAGCGTTCACCCCTCCACTTT. Amino acids: CASSMSPGHRAIQRSPLHF.

The V call is TRBV18, the J call TRBJ2-7, with D uncertain. With 2 bases removed from V and 4 bases from J, the gap between germline ends came to 9 bases. Germline-derived CDR1 and CDR2 are KGHSH and LQKENI. The CDR3 runs to 13 residues. This CDR3 is CASSPTAQYEQYV. DNA of the CDR3: TGTGCCAGCTCACCAACAGCACAGTACGAGCAGTACGTC.

The V gene is TRBV12-3 or TRBV12-4, the J gene TRBJ1-1; TRBD1 aligns across 8 bases. The CDR3 runs to 13 residues. J gave up 6 bases and V 3 bases, and 3 bases lay outside the gene matches. Here the CDR3 reads CASSLDRASEAFF. The CDR3 DNA is TGTGCCAGCAGTTTGGACAGGGCGTCTGAAGCTTTCTTT.